This entry concerns a single T cell receptor beta chain. The antigen is undetermined. One end of the junction fails to match germline, which may point to a read error. The data derive from a study of Graves' ophthalmopathy and Graves' hyperthyroidism. Study conclusions and caveats: Ophthalmopathy was separated from stable hyperthyroidism by a 13-signature model with 87.88% sensitivity and around 81% specificity. Among expanded thyroid clonotypes above 0.001 frequency, most also occurred in blood.

Hyperthyroidism patients, all newly diagnosed, had under 2 months' duration and ages of 18 to 65. RNA transcripts yielded amplified TCR beta CDR3 regions. Second-round multiplex PCR followed a first-round RT-PCR using HTBI primers. Via MiXCR, TCRdb re-called the multiplex PCR reads, giving one row per CDR3 protein. Here the sample spans 1 million to 1.3 million distinct CDR3 sequences, 36% being singletons. Per the germline V gene, CDR1 is WSHSY and CDR2 is SAAADI. The CDR3 has 13 amino acids. The receptor was derived from an adult man with Graves' hyperthyroidism. The sequenced sample was peripheral blood or thyroid tissue (not recorded which). The rearrangement links TRBV10-2 to TRBJ1-1; TRBD1 is a possible D gene (5 bases). The CDR3 spells CAISDSLNAEAFF. DNA for the CDR3: TGCGCCATCTCAGACAGTCTGAACGCTGAAGCTTTCTTT.